A selection of T cell receptor beta chains follows, all from one sample in a study of T cell clusters in autoimmune cytopenias. After re-calling the multiplex PCR reads, TCRdb lists one entry per CDR3 protein, DNA absent. This sample's table reports approximately 7,500 distinct CDR3 sequences. These data also featured in a second study, about T cell repertoires in aging, cancer and after chemotherapy.

The sequenced sample consisted of peripheral blood. The receptors shown here come from a human donor with an autoimmune cytopenia or autoimmune hepatitis (not recorded which). Both conserved end residues are part of each CDR3. Rows give clone size only sometimes, using once, few, many, or a class for an expanded clone.

CDR3aa: CASGLAQETQYF
j_gene: TRBJ2-5
abundance: .
len: 12
v_gene: TRBV12-5

CDR3aa: CAWSVGQITKNIQYF
j_gene: TRBJ2-4
abundance: medium-sized
len: 15
v_gene: TRBV30

CDR3aa: CASRTGEGAEAFF
j_gene: TRBJ1-1
abundance: .
len: 13
v_gene: TRBV6-1

CDR3aa: CASSLGTVATNEKLFF
j_gene: TRBJ1-4
abundance: .
len: 16
v_gene: TRBV5-1

CDR3aa: CASSLVGNYGYTF
j_gene: TRBJ1-2
abundance: medium-sized
len: 13
v_gene: TRBV27

CDR3aa: CATSTNRVTNEKLFF
j_gene: TRBJ1-4
abundance: medium-sized
len: 15
v_gene: TRBV15

CDR3aa: CASSRTGTRGTEAFF
j_gene: TRBJ1-1
abundance: .
len: 15
v_gene: TRBV5-1

CDR3aa: CASSYEGYGNQPQHF
j_gene: TRBJ1-5
abundance: medium-sized
len: 15
v_gene: TRBV6-5

CDR3aa: CSAGEGRASNEQYF
j_gene: TRBJ2-7
abundance: .
len: 14
v_gene: TRBV20-1

CDR3aa: CASSVGGYYNEQFF
j_gene: TRBJ2-1
abundance: .
len: 14
v_gene: TRBV10-1

CDR3aa: CASTGTFGNTIYF
j_gene: TRBJ1-3
abundance: medium-sized
len: 13
v_gene: TRBV6-1

CDR3aa: CSVGDRAGYGYTF
j_gene: TRBJ1-2
abundance: medium-sized
len: 13
v_gene: TRBV29-1

CDR3aa: CASSIDRYSNQPQHF
j_gene: TRBJ1-5
abundance: .
len: 15
v_gene: TRBV19

CDR3aa: CASSWGTENQPQHF
j_gene: TRBJ1-5
abundance: .
len: 14
v_gene: TRBV5-6

CDR3aa: CASSERTVTGLAKNIQYF
j_gene: TRBJ2-4
abundance: .
len: 18
v_gene: TRBV6-1

CDR3aa: CASSYDGGFYEQYF
j_gene: TRBJ2-7
abundance: .
len: 14
v_gene: TRBV6-5

CDR3aa: CASAGDGGENTEAFF
j_gene: TRBJ1-1
abundance: .
len: 15
v_gene: TRBV12-3/TRBV12-4

CDR3aa: CASSRQNSLGQGASGYTF
j_gene: TRBJ1-2
abundance: .
len: 18
v_gene: TRBV6-5

CDR3aa: CASSLSGMSSYEQYF
j_gene: TRBJ2-7
abundance: .
len: 15
v_gene: TRBV27

CDR3aa: CASSPRDSYTEAFF
j_gene: TRBJ1-1
abundance: .
len: 14
v_gene: TRBV28

CDR3aa: CASSRTGDGNQPQHF
j_gene: TRBJ1-5
abundance: .
len: 15
v_gene: TRBV7-9

CDR3aa: CASSSIGRDTQYF
j_gene: TRBJ2-3
abundance: medium-sized
len: 13
v_gene: TRBV6-5

CDR3aa: CASSLPLAGVTDTQYF
j_gene: TRBJ2-3
abundance: .
len: 16
v_gene: TRBV12-3/TRBV12-4

CDR3aa: CASSPRTALSYGYTF
j_gene: TRBJ1-2
abundance: .
len: 15
v_gene: TRBV7-2

CDR3aa: CASSLGRGETIYF
j_gene: TRBJ1-3
abundance: .
len: 13
v_gene: TRBV7-9

CDR3aa: CSGTSGRAINEQFF
j_gene: TRBJ2-1
abundance: medium-sized
len: 14
v_gene: TRBV29-1

CDR3aa: CASSIPGQGQETQYF
j_gene: TRBJ2-5
abundance: .
len: 15
v_gene: TRBV5-6

CDR3aa: CASSWTSGNEQFF
j_gene: TRBJ2-1
abundance: .
len: 13
v_gene: TRBV5-4

CDR3aa: CASSGRTGLTTDTQYF
j_gene: TRBJ2-3
abundance: .
len: 16
v_gene: TRBV27

CDR3aa: CASSPRNEQYF
j_gene: TRBJ2-7
abundance: .
len: 11
v_gene: TRBV2

CDR3aa: CASSLGAGSEYF
j_gene: TRBJ2-7
abundance: .
len: 12
v_gene: TRBV7-9

CDR3aa: CASSNAGGAGYGYTF
j_gene: TRBJ1-2
abundance: medium-sized
len: 15
v_gene: TRBV12-3/TRBV12-4

CDR3aa: CSARDHGGGGYTF
j_gene: TRBJ1-2
abundance: medium-sized
len: 13
v_gene: TRBV20-1

CDR3aa: CASSLPGTGTDTQYF
j_gene: TRBJ2-3
abundance: .
len: 15
v_gene: TRBV5-4

CDR3aa: CAISEVGQYGYTF
j_gene: TRBJ1-2
abundance: .
len: 13
v_gene: TRBV10-3

CDR3aa: CASSYRTVSSYNEQFF
j_gene: TRBJ2-1
abundance: .
len: 16
v_gene: TRBV6-6

CDR3aa: CASSLSPYEQYF
j_gene: TRBJ2-7
abundance: .
len: 12
v_gene: TRBV27

CDR3aa: CASSLRGVTEAFF
j_gene: TRBJ1-1
abundance: .
len: 13
v_gene: TRBV5-1

CDR3aa: CASSRRQGNEQFF
j_gene: TRBJ2-1
abundance: .
len: 13
v_gene: TRBV13

CDR3aa: CASSPGRDEKLFF
j_gene: TRBJ1-4
abundance: .
len: 13
v_gene: TRBV5-1

CDR3aa: CATRYAGGSYEQYF
j_gene: TRBJ2-7
abundance: .
len: 14
v_gene: TRBV27

CDR3aa: CSARGYGDLNYGYTF
j_gene: TRBJ1-2
abundance: medium-sized
len: 15
v_gene: TRBV20-1

CDR3aa: CASSPRTTGVGTEAFF
j_gene: TRBJ1-1
abundance: .
len: 16
v_gene: TRBV19

CDR3aa: CASSSESGGYEQYF
j_gene: TRBJ2-7
abundance: .
len: 14
v_gene: TRBV13

CDR3aa: CASSSTGQGATEAFF
j_gene: TRBJ1-1
abundance: .
len: 15
v_gene: TRBV5-1

CDR3aa: CAWASIRISGGKSSGANVLTF
j_gene: TRBJ2-6
abundance: .
len: 21
v_gene: TRBV30

CDR3aa: CSVDRGGSEQYF
j_gene: TRBJ2-7
abundance: medium-sized
len: 12
v_gene: TRBV29-1

CDR3aa: CASSLDLVSNQPQHF
j_gene: TRBJ1-5
abundance: .
len: 15
v_gene: TRBV11-2

CDR3aa: CAWSRPTGLNSPLHF
j_gene: TRBJ1-6
abundance: medium-sized
len: 15
v_gene: TRBV30

CDR3aa: CSVELAGYSTDTQYF
j_gene: TRBJ2-3
abundance: medium-sized
len: 15
v_gene: TRBV29-1

CDR3aa: CAWSGIRAGDYGYTF
j_gene: TRBJ1-2
abundance: medium-sized
len: 15
v_gene: TRBV30

CDR3aa: CASSYIGGAANYGYTF
j_gene: TRBJ1-2
abundance: .
len: 16
v_gene: TRBV6-5

CDR3aa: CAWSLAGGRTDTQYF
j_gene: TRBJ2-3
abundance: .
len: 15
v_gene: TRBV30

CDR3aa: CASSLLGGPTDTQYF
j_gene: TRBJ2-3
abundance: .
len: 15
v_gene: TRBV11-2

CDR3aa: CASRPGTGVEAFF
j_gene: TRBJ1-1
abundance: medium-sized
len: 13
v_gene: TRBV5-4